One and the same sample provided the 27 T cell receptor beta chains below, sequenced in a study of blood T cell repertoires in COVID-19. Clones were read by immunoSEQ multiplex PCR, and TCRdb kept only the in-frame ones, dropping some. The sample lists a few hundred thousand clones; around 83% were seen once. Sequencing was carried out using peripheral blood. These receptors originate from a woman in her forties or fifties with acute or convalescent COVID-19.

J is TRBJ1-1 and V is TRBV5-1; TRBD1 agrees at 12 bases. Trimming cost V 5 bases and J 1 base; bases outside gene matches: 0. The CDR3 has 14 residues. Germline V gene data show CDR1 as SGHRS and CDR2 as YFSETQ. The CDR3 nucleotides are TGCGCCAGCAGGGGACAGGGGGCGAACACTGAAGCTTTCTTT. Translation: CASRGQGANTEAFF.

This CDR3 reads CASTLRSGRNADTQYF. The CDR3 DNA follows: TGTGCCAGCACCCTCCGCAGCGGGAGAAACGCAGATACGCAGTATTTT. This chain uses TRBV25-1 with TRBJ2-3; 8 bases are shared with TRBD2. Germline V gene sequence: CDR1 MGHDK, CDR2 SYGVNS. The CDR3 length is 16 residues. The trim removed 7 bases at V and 4 bases at J, leaving 13 bases unmatched.

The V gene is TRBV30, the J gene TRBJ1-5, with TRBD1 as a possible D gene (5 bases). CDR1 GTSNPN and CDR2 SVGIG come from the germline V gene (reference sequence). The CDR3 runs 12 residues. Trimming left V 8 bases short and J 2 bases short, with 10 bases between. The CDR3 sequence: CALEQGNQPQHF. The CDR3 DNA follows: TGTGCCCTGGAACAGGGCAATCAGCCCCAGCATTTT.

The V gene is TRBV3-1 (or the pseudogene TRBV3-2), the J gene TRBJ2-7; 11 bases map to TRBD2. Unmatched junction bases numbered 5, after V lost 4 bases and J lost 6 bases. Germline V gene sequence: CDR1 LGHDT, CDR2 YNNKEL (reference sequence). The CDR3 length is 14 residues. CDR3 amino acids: CASSRGLAGGEQYF. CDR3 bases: TGTGCCAGCAGCCGGGGGCTAGCGGGAGGCGAGCAGTACTTC.

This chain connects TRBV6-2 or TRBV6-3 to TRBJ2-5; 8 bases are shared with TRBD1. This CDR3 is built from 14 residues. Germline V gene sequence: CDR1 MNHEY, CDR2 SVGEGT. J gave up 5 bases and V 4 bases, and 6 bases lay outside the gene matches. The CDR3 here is CASSFGQGWETQYF. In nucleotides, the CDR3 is TGTGCCAGCAGTTTCGGACAGGGCTGGGAGACCCAGTACTTC.

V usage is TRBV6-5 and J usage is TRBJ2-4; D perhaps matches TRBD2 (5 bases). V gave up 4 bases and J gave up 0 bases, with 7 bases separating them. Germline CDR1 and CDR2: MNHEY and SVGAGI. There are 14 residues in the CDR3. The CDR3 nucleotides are TGTGCCAGCAGTTCCCGGGGAGCCAAAAACATTCAGTACTTC. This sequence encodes CASSSRGAKNIQYF.

The CDR3 sequence: CASSRGGKGYTF. CDR3 sequence (DNA): TGTGCCAGCTCCCGAGGAGGGAAAGGCTACACCTTC. This chain links TRBV27 with TRBJ1-2; D is ambiguous. The V gene lost 8 bases and the J gene lost 8 bases, with 15 bases spanning the gap. Germline V gene data show CDR1 as MNHEY and CDR2 as SMNVEV (reference sequence). The CDR3 consists of 12 residues.

Here the CDR3 reads CASSSEVGVEQYF. DNA of the CDR3: TGTGCCAGCAGCTCCGAAGTAGGGGTCGAGCAGTACTTC. V usage is TRBV7-8 and J usage is TRBJ2-7; maybe TRBD1 (5 bases). V lost 4 bases and J lost 6, with 13 bases in between. The CDR3 runs to 13 residues. The germline CDR1 and CDR2 sequences are SGHVS and FQNEAQ.

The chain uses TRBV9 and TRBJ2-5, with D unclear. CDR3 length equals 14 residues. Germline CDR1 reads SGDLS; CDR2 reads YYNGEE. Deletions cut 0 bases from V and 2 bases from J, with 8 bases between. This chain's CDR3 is CASSVAPGQETQYF. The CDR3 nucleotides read TGTGCCAGCAGCGTAGCCCCAGGTCAAGAGACCCAGTACTTC.

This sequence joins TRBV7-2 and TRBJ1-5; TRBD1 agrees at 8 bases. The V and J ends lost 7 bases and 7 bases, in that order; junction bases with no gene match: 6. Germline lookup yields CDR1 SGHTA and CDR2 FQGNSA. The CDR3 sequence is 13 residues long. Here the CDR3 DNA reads TGTGCCAGCACGGACAGGGTAGGCCAGCCCCAGCATTTT. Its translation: CASTDRVGQPQHF.

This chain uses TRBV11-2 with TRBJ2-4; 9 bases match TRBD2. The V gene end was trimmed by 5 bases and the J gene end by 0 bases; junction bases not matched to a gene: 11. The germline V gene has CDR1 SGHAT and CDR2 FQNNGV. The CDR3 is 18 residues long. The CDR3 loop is CASSPDLAGHIAKNIQYF. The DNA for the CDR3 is TGTGCCAGCAGCCCGGACCTAGCGGGACATATAGCCAAAAACATTCAGTACTTC. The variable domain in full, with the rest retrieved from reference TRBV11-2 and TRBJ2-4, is EAGVAQSPRYKIIEKRQSVAFWCNPISGHATLYWYQQILGQGPKLLIQFQNNGVVDDSQLPKDRFSAERLKGVDSTLKIQPAKLEDSAVYLCASSPDLAGHIAKNIQYFGAGTRLSVL.

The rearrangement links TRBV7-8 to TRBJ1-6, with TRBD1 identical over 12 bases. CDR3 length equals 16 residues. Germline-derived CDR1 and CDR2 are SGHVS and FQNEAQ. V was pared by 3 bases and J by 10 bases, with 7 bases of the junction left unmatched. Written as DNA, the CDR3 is TGTGCCAGCAGCTTCCTGGGACAGGGGGCTGACTCACCCCTCCACTTT. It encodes CASSFLGQGADSPLHF.

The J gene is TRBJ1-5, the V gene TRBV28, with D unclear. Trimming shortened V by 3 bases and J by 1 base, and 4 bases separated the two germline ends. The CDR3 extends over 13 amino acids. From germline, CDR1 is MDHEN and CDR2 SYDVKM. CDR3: CASSLRSNQPQHF. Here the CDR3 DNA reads TGTGCCAGCAGTTTGAGGAGCAATCAGCCCCAGCATTTT.

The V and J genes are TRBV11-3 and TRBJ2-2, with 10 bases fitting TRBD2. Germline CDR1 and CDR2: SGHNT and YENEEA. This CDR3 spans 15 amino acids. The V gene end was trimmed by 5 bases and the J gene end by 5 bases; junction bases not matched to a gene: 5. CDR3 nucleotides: TGTGCCAGCAGCGGAGCGGGAGGGCCGACCGGGGAGCTGTTTTTT. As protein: CASSGAGGPTGELFF. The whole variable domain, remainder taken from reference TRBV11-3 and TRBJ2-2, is EAGVVQSPRYKIIEKKQPVAFWCNPISGHNTLYWYLQNLGQGPELLIRYENEEAVDDSQLPKDRFSAERLKGVDSTLKIQPAELGDSAVYLCASSGAGGPTGELFFGEGSRLTVL.

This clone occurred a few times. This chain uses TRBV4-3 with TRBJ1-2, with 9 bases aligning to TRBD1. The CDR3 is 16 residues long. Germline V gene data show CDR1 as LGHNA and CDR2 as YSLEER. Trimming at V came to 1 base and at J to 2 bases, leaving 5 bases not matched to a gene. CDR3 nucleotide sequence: TGCGCCAGCAGCCAAGGGCCCGACAGGGGGAACTATGGCTACACCTTC. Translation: CASSQGPDRGNYGYTF.

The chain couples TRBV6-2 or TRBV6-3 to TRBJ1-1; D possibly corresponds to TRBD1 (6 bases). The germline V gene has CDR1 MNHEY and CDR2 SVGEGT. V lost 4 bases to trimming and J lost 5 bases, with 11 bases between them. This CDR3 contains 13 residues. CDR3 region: CASSSRGRTEAFF. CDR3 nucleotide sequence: TGTGCCAGCAGTTCCAGGGGTCGGACTGAAGCTTTCTTT.

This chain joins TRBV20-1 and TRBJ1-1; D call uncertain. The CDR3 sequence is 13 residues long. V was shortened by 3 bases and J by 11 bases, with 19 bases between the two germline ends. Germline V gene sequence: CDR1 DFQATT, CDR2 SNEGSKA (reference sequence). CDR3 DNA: TGCAGTGCTAGTTCCACGGGATCCCTCTTGGCTTTCTTT. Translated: CSASSTGSLLAFF.

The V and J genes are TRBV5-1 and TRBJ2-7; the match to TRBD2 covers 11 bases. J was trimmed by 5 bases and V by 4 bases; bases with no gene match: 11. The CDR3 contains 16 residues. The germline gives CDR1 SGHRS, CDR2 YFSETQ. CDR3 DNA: TGCGCCAGCAGCACCCGTCTTAGCGGGGGGGCGAACGAGCAGTACTTC. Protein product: CASSTRLSGGANEQYF.

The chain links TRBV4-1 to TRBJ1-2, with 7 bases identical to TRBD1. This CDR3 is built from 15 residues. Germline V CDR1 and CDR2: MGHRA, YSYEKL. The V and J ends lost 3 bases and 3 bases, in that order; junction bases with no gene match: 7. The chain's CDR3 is CASSQRDSLDYGYTF. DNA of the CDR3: TGCGCCAGCAGCCAGCGGGACAGTCTGGACTATGGCTACACCTTC.

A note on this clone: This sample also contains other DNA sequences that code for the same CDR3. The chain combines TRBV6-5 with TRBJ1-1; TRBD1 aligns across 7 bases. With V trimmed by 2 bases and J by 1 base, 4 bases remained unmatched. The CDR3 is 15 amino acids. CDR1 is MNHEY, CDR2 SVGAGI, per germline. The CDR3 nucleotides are TGTGCCAGCAGTTACGGGCGGACAGGGAACACTGAAGCTTTCTTT. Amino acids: CASSYGRTGNTEAFF.

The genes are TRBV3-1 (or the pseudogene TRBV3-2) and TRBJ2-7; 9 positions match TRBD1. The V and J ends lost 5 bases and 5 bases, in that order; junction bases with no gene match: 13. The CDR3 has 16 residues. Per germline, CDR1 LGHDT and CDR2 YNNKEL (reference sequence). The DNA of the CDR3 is TGTGCCAGCAGCGTATCCCCGGGACAGGGTAAGGACGAGCAGTACTTC. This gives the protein CASSVSPGQGKDEQYF.

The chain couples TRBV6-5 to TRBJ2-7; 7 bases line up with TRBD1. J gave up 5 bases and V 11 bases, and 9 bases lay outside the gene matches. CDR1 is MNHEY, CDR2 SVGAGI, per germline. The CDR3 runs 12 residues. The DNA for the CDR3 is TGTGCCGGCCGGGACAGCCCAGACGAGCAGTACTTC. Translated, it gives CAGRDSPDEQYF.

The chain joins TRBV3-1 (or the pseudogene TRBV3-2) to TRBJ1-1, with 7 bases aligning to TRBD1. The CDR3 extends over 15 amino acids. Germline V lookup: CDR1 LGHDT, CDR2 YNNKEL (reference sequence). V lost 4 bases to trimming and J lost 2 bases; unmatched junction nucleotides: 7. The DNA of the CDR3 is TGTGCCAGCAGCCGTCGACAGGGATCTAACACTGAAGCTTTCTTT. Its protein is CASSRRQGSNTEAFF.

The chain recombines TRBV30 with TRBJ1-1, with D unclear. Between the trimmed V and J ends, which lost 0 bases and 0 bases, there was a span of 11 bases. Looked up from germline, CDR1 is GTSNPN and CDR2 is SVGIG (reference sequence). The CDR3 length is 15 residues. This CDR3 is CAWSVGVTMNTEAFF. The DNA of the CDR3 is TGTGCCTGGAGTGTAGGAGTAACTATGAACACTGAAGCTTTCTTT. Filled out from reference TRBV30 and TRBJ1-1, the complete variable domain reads SQTIHQWPATLVQPVGSPLSLECTVEGTSNPNLYWYRQAAGRGLQLLFYSVGIGQISSEVPQNLSASRPQDRQFILSSKKLLLSDSGFYLCAWSVGVTMNTEAFFGQGTRLTVV.

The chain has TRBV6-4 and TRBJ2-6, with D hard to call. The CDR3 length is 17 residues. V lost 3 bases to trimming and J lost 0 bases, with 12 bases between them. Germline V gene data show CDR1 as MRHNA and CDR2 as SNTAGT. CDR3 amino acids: CASSEISGNSGANVLTF. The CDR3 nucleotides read TGTGCCAGCAGTGAAATCAGTGGCAACTCTGGGGCCAACGTCCTGACTTTC.

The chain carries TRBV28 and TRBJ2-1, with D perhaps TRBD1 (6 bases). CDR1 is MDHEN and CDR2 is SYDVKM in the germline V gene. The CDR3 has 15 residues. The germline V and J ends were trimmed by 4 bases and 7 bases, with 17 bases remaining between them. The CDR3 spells CASSSQGQTRNEQFF. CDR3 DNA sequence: TGTGCCAGCAGTTCACAGGGTCAAACCAGAAATGAGCAGTTCTTC.

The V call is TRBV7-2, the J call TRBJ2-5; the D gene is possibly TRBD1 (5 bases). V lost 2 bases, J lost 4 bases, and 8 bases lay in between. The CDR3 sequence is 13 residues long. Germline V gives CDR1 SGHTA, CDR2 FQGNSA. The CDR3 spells CASSLTQGETQYF. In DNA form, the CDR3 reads TGTGCCAGCAGCTTAACGCAGGGAGAGACCCAGTACTTC.